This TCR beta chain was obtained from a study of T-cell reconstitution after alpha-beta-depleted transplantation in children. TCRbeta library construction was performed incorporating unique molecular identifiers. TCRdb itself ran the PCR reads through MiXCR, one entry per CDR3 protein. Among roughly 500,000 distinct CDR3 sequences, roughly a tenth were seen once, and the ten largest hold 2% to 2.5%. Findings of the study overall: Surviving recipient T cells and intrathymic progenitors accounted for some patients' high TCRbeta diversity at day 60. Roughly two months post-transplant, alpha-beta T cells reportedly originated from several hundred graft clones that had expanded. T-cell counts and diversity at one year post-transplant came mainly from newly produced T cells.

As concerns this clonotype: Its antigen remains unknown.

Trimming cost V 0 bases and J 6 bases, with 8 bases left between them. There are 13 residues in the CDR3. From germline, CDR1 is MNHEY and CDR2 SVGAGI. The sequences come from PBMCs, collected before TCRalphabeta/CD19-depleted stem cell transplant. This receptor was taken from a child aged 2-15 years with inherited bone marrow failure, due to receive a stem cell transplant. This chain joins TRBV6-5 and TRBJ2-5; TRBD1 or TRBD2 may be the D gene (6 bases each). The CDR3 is CASSYSGGKTQYF. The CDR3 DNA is TGTGCCAGCAGTTACTCAGGGGGGAAGACCCAGTACTTC.